The present T cell receptor beta chain was sequenced within a study of blood T cell repertoires in COVID-19. Turning to the study itself: Donors in the United States, Italy and Spain gave samples during acute or convalescent COVID-19. PBMCs, B-cell-depleted T cells, or T cells provided the cDNA or gDNA that made up the material.

As originally analysed: Estimation of nucleated cell counts was performed using reference gene primer amplification. Libraries were prepared by immunoSEQ multiplex PCR; TCRdb keeps only in-frame clonotypes and omits some of them. V, J and clone size reflect that table, while D and trimming were determined from the DNA. Among a few hundred thousand clones listed, roughly 90% were seen once. V was pared by 4 bases and J by 0 bases, with 10 bases between. The CDR3 runs to 16 residues. The germline gives CDR1 MNHNS, CDR2 SASEGT. The material sequenced was peripheral blood. The sequence derives from a man aged 25 to 45 with acute or convalescent COVID-19. The chain has TRBV6-1 and TRBJ1-6, with D maybe TRBD1 (5 bases). CDR3 residues: CASSGGRGSYNSPLHF. Written as DNA, the CDR3 is TGTGCCAGCAGTGGGGGAAGGGGCTCCTATAATTCACCCCTCCACTTT.